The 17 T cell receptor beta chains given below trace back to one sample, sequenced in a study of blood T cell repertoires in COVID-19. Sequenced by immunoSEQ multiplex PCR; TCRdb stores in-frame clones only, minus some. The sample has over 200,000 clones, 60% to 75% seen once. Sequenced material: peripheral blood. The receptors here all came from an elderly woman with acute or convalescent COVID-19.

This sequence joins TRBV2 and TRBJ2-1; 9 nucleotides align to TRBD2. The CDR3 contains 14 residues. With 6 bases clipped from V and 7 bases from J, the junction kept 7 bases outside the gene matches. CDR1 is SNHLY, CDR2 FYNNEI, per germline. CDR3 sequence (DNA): TGTGCCAGCAGAGCCGCGGGAGGGGGGAATGAGCAGTTCTTC. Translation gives CASRAAGGGNEQFF.

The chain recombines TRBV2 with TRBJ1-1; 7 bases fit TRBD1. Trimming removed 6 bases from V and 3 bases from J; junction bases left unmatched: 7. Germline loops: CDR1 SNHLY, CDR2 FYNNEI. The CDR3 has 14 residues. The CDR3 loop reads CASRIDRVDTEAFF. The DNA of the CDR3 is TGTGCCAGCAGGATTGACAGGGTTGACACTGAAGCTTTCTTT.

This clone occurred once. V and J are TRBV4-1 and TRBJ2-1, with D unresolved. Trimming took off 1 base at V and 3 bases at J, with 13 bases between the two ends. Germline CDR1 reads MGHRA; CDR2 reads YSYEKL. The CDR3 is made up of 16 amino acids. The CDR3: CASSQVAPVFYNEQFF. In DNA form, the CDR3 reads TGCGCCAGCAGCCAAGTGGCTCCCGTTTTCTACAATGAGCAGTTCTTC.

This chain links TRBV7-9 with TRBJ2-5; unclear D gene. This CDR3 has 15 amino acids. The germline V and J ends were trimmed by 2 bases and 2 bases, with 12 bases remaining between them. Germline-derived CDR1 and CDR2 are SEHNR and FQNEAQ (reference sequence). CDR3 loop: CASSLPQPTQETQYF. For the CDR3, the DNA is TGTGCCAGCAGCTTACCCCAACCTACTCAAGAGACCCAGTACTTC.

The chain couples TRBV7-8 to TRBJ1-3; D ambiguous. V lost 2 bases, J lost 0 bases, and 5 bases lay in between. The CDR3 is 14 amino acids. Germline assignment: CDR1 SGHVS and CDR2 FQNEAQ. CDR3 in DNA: TGTGCCAGCAGCTTACGGGGCTCTGGAAACACCATATATTTT. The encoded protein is CASSLRGSGNTIYF.

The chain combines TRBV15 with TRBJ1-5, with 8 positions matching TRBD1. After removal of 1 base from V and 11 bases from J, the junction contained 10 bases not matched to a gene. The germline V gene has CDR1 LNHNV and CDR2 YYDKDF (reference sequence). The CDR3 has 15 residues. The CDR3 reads CATSRVGQGVWSQHF. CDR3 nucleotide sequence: TGTGCCACCAGCAGAGTAGGACAGGGAGTTTGGTCCCAGCATTTT.

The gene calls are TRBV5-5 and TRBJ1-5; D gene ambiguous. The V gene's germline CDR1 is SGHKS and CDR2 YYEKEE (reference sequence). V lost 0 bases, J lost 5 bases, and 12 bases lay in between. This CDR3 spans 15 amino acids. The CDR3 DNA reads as TGTGCCAGCAGCTTGGCCGGGAGTCGTGATCAGCCCCAGCATTTT. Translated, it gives CASSLAGSRDQPQHF. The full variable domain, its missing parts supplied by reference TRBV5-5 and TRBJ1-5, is DAGVTQSPTHLIKTRGQQVTLRCSPISGHKSVSWYQQVLGQGPQFIFQYYEKEERGRGNFPDRFSARQFPNYSSELNVNALLLGDSALYLCASSLAGSRDQPQHFGDGTRLSIL.

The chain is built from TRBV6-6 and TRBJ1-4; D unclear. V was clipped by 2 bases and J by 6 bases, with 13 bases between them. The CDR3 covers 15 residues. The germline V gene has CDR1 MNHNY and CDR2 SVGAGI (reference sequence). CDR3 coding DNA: TGTGCCAGCAGTTACCAACAACAATCCCATGAAAAACTGTTTTTT. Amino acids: CASSYQQQSHEKLFF.

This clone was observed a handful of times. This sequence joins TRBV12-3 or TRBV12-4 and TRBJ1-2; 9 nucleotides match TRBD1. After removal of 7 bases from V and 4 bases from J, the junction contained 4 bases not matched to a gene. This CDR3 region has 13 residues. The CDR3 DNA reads TGTGCCAGCAACCGGGACAGGGCCTATGGCTACACCTTC. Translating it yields CASNRDRAYGYTF.

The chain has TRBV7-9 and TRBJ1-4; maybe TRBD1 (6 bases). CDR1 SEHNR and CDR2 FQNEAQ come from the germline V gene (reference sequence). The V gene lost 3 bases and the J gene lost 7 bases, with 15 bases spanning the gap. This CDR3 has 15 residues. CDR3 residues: CASSLEQGRVEKLFF. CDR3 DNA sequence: TGTGCCAGCAGCTTGGAGCAGGGGAGGGTTGAAAAACTGTTTTTT.

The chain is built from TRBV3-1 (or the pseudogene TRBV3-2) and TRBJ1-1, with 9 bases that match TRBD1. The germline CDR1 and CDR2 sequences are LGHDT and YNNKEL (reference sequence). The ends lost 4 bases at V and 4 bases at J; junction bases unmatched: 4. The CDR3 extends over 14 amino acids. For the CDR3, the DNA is TGTGCCAGCAGCCTCACAGGGGGCCTCACTGAAGCTTTCTTT. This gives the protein CASSLTGGLTEAFF.

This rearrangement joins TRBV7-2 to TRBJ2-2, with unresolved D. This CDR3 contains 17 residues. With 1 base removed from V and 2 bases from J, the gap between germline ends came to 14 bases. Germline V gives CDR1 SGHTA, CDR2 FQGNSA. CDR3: CASSLVGSARNTGELFF. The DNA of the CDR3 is TGTGCCAGCAGCTTAGTCGGGTCCGCCCGTAACACCGGGGAGCTGTTTTTT.

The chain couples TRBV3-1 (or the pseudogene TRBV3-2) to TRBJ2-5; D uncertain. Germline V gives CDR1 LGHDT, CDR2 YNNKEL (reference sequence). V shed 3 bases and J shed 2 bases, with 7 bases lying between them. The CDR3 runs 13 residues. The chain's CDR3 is CASSHTDQETQYF. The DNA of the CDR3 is TGTGCCAGCAGCCACACAGATCAAGAGACCCAGTACTTC.

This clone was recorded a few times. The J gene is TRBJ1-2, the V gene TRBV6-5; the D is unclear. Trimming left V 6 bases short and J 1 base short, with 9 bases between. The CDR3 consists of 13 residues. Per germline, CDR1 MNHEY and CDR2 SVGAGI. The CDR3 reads CASSLQINYGYTF. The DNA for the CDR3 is TGTGCCAGCAGCTTACAGATTAACTATGGCTACACCTTC.

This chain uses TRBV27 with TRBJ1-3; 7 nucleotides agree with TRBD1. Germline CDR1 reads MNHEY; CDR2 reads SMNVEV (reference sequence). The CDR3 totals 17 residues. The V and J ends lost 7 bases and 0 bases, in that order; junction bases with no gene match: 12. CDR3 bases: TGTGCCAGCATCCCGGGACAGCAGAGATACTCTGGAAACACCATATATTTT. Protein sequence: CASIPGQQRYSGNTIYF.

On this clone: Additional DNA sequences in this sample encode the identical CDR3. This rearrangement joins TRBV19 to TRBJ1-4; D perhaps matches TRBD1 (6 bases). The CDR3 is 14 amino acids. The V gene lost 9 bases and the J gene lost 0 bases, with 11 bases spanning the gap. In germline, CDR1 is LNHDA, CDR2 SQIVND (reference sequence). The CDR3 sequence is CASRDITTNEKLFF. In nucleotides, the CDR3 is TGTGCCAGCCGGGACATCACAACTAATGAAAAACTGTTTTTT.

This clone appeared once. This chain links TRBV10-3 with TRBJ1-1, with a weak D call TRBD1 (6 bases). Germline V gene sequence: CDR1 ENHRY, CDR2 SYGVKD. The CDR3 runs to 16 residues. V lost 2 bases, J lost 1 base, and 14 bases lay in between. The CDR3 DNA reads TGTGCCATCAGTGAGGGGACAAATCGGAGGAACACTGAAGCTTTCTTT. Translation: CAISEGTNRRNTEAFF.